This T cell receptor (beta chain) stems from a study of T cell responses to AZD1222 COVID-19 vaccine. Sequencing was performed with immunoSEQ multiplex PCR; in TCRdb, only in-frame clones are kept and a portion is missing. Among some 150,000 clones listed, around nine tenths were seen once. In germline, CDR1 is MNHEY, CDR2 SVGEGT. CDR3 length equals 14 residues. Deletions cut 5 bases from V and 9 bases from J, with 17 bases between. The clonotype originates from an adult in good health. The rearrangement joins TRBV6-2 or TRBV6-3 to TRBJ1-5; tentatively, D is TRBD1 (5 bases). Specimen: peripheral blood, collected on day 0 of AZD1222 vaccination. The CDR3 sequence is CASSPPGGRRPQHF. The CDR3 bases are TGTGCCAGCAGTCCCCCCGGGGGACGTCGGCCCCAGCATTTT.